Listed here are 20 T cell receptor beta chains from one sample, sequenced in a study of blood T cell repertoires in COVID-19. Generated by immunoSEQ multiplex PCR, the TCRdb table keeps only in-frame clones and is missing some. The sample has fewer than 50,000 clones, roughly 77% seen once. The sequencing input was peripheral blood. These receptors all come from a man older than 75 with active or convalescent COVID-19.

The chain links TRBV24-1 to TRBJ1-6; weak D call: TRBD1 (6 bases). The V gene's germline CDR1 is KGHDR and CDR2 SFDVKD. V gave up 1 base and J gave up 7 bases, with 13 bases separating them. This CDR3 is 16 amino acids long. The CDR3 nucleotides read TGTGCCACCAGTGATTTAGGGGGGGAAGGGAATTCACCCCTCCACTTT. The encoded protein is CATSDLGGEGNSPLHF.

The chain links TRBV5-1 to TRBJ1-4; D is perhaps TRBD1 (6 bases). This CDR3 has 14 amino acids. Looked up from germline, CDR1 is SGHRS and CDR2 is YFSETQ. V shed 0 bases and J shed 5 bases, with 8 bases lying between them. The chain's CDR3 is CASSLDTGNEKLFF. The DNA for the CDR3 is TGCGCCAGCAGCTTGGATACAGGGAATGAAAAACTGTTTTTT.

V gene TRBV28 combines with J gene TRBJ1-1; TRBD1 matches 11 bases. The CDR3 has 14 amino acids. From germline, CDR1 is MDHEN and CDR2 SYDVKM. J lost 5 bases, V lost 5 bases, and 4 bases had no gene match. Here the CDR3 reads CASSEGQGATEAFF. The DNA of the CDR3 is TGTGCCAGCAGTGAAGGACAGGGGGCGACTGAAGCTTTCTTT.

The chain joins TRBV19 to TRBJ1-1; possibly TRBD1 for D (6 bases). The CDR3 is 14 residues long. The V gene lost 1 base and the J gene lost 7 bases, with 13 bases spanning the gap. Germline lookup yields CDR1 LNHDA and CDR2 SQIVND (reference sequence). CDR3 nucleotide sequence: TGTGCCAGTAGTATAGGCAGGGGCGCGGTTGAAGCTTTCTTT. It codes for CASSIGRGAVEAFF.

The rearrangement uses TRBV19 and TRBJ1-3, with 9 bases lining up with TRBD1. After removal of 7 bases from V and 6 bases from J, the junction contained 7 bases not matched to a gene. Germline CDR1 and CDR2: LNHDA and SQIVND (reference sequence). CDR3 length: 14 amino acids. Written as DNA, the CDR3 is TGTGCCAGTACCGCGACAGGGGGTGAAAACACCATATATTTT. Residues: CASTATGGENTIYF.

This chain links TRBV2 with TRBJ2-7; 10 bases match TRBD1. The CDR3 runs to 13 residues. In germline, CDR1 is SNHLY, CDR2 FYNNEI. With 5 bases clipped from V and 6 bases from J, the junction kept 4 bases outside the gene matches. The CDR3 loop is CASSPWDRGEQYF. In DNA form, the CDR3 reads TGTGCCAGCAGTCCGTGGGACAGGGGCGAGCAGTACTTC. The whole variable domain, filled in from reference TRBV2 and TRBJ2-7, reads EPEVTQTPSHQVTQMGQEVILRCVPISNHLYFYWYRQILGQKVEFLVSFYNNEISEKSEIFDDQFSVERPDGSNFTLKIRSTKLEDSAMYFCASSPWDRGEQYFGPGTRLTVT.

This rearrangement joins TRBV20-1 to TRBJ2-2, with 8 bases aligning to TRBD1. Germline values: CDR1 DFQATT, CDR2 SNEGSKA (reference sequence). The CDR3 spans 15 residues. With V trimmed by 3 bases and J by 2 bases, 5 bases remained unmatched. CDR3 in amino acids: CSASAQGANTGELFF. CDR3 DNA: TGCAGTGCTAGTGCCCAGGGGGCAAACACCGGGGAGCTGTTTTTT.

The chain combines TRBV9 with TRBJ2-5; 9 nucleotides line up with TRBD1. The CDR3 covers 15 residues. V trimming: 0 bases; J trimming: 5 bases; junction bases outside the gene matches: 5. Germline CDR1 SGDLS, CDR2 YYNGEE. This chain's CDR3 is CASSVGEDRGETQYF. The CDR3 DNA sequence: TGTGCCAGCAGCGTAGGGGAGGACAGGGGCGAGACCCAGTACTTC.

V gene TRBV9 combines with J gene TRBJ2-3; possible D gene TRBD1, 7 bases. Germline CDR1 reads SGDLS; CDR2 reads YYNGEE. The CDR3 contains 13 residues. Trimming shortened V by 7 bases and J by 3 bases, and 12 bases separated the two germline ends. CDR3 protein: CASGAGGTDTQYF. The CDR3 DNA is TGTGCCAGCGGGGCAGGGGGGACAGATACGCAGTATTTT.

J is TRBJ2-7 and V is TRBV28; TRBD2 matches 9 bases. The CDR3 has 15 amino acids. V dropped 5 bases and J dropped 0; count of bases not matched to a gene: 5. Germline loops: CDR1 MDHEN, CDR2 SYDVKM. In nucleotides, the CDR3 is TGTGCCAGCAGTCAGACTAGCGGAGCCTCCTACGAGCAGTACTTC. This gives the protein CASSQTSGASYEQYF.

The genes are TRBV7-2 and TRBJ2-5; 8 bases fit TRBD2. Trimming took 1 base from V and 2 from J; bases not matched to a gene: 3. The germline V gene encodes CDR1 SGHTA and CDR2 FQGNSA. The CDR3 runs 15 residues. The CDR3 region has the DNA TGTGCCAGCAGCTTAGGGGGACTAGTGCAAGAGACCCAGTACTTC. Protein product: CASSLGGLVQETQYF.

V gene TRBV27 combines with J gene TRBJ2-7, with D tentatively TRBD1 (6 bases). There are 14 residues in the CDR3. V was clipped by 5 bases and J by 0 bases, with 11 bases between them. CDR1 and CDR2 (germline): MNHEY, SMNVEV (reference sequence). The CDR3 DNA is TGTGCCAGCAGTCCATCGGACAGCTCCTACGAGCAGTACTTC. This gives the protein CASSPSDSSYEQYF.

The chain combines TRBV3-1 (or the pseudogene TRBV3-2) with TRBJ2-7; 10 nucleotides align to TRBD1. Germline V CDR1 and CDR2: LGHDT, YNNKEL (reference sequence). The CDR3 has 14 residues. The J segment lost 3 bases and the V segment lost 5 bases, leaving 4 bases of the junction unmatched. The CDR3 loop reads CASSTGQGLYEQYF. The CDR3 DNA sequence: TGTGCCAGCAGCACGGGACAGGGGCTCTACGAGCAGTACTTC.

The V and J genes are TRBV2 and TRBJ1-2, with D hard to call. The CDR3 contains 12 residues. Between the trimmed V and J ends, which lost 2 bases and 8 bases, there was a span of 9 bases. CDR1 SNHLY and CDR2 FYNNEI come from the germline V gene. CDR3 DNA sequence: TGTGCCAGCAGTGAAACGGGAAGGGGCTACACCTTC. It encodes CASSETGRGYTF.

The chain employs TRBV12-5 and TRBJ2-5; D not certain. Germline V gene sequence: CDR1 LGHNT, CDR2 FRNRAP. This CDR3 spans 16 amino acids. V was trimmed by 3 bases and J by 3 bases, leaving 17 bases between them. The chain's CDR3 is CASGLMAPPREETQYF. CDR3 nucleotides: TGTGCTAGTGGTTTAATGGCCCCTCCCCGGGAAGAGACCCAGTACTTC.

The chain uses TRBV18 and TRBJ2-3; perhaps TRBD2 as D (5 bases). The CDR3 runs 15 residues. The germline V and J ends were trimmed by 0 bases and 6 bases, with 13 bases remaining between them. Germline V gene data show CDR1 as KGHSH and CDR2 as LQKENI. CDR3 residues: CASSPPRGIADTQYF. In nucleotides, the CDR3 is TGTGCCAGCTCACCACCCAGAGGGATCGCCGATACGCAGTATTTT. Drawing the rest from reference TRBV18 and TRBJ2-3, the complete variable domain is NAGVMQNPRHLVRRRGQEARLRCSPMKGHSHVYWYRQLPEEGLKFMVYLQKENIIDESGMPKERFSAEFPKEGPSILRIQQVVRGDSAAYFCASSPPRGIADTQYFGPGTRLTVL.

V and J are TRBV15 and TRBJ1-4; tentatively, D is TRBD1 (5 bases). Germline V CDR1 and CDR2: LNHNV, YYDKDF (reference sequence). The CDR3 has 15 residues. Trimming left V 1 base short and J 6 bases short, with 12 bases between. CDR3 sequence: CATSRVGQGDEKLFF. The CDR3, as DNA: TGTGCCACCAGCAGAGTAGGGCAGGGTGATGAAAAACTGTTTTTT.

The chain has TRBV6-1 and TRBJ2-7; D unresolved. Germline-derived CDR1 and CDR2 are MNHNS and SASEGT. The CDR3 is made up of 15 amino acids. V shed 1 base and J shed 2 bases, with 12 bases lying between them. CDR3 in DNA: TGTGCCAGCAGTGAAGGCATGGCAGGCGCCTACGAGCAGTACTTC. Amino acid sequence: CASSEGMAGAYEQYF.

The chain links TRBV4-3 to TRBJ2-7; 11 bases map to TRBD1. V trimming: 1 base; J trimming: 4 bases; junction bases outside the gene matches: 3. This CDR3 comprises 15 residues. Germline V gene data show CDR1 as LGHNA and CDR2 as YSLEER. CDR3 residues: CASSQGDRGFYEQYF. The CDR3 bases are TGCGCCAGCAGCCAAGGGGACAGGGGGTTTTACGAGCAGTACTTC.

The table lists this clone with many counts. The chain uses TRBV4-3 and TRBJ1-6; D might be TRBD1 (5 bases). Germline V gene data show CDR1 as LGHNA and CDR2 as YSLEER. The CDR3 extends over 14 amino acids. V lost 4 bases to trimming and J lost 9 bases, with 13 bases between them. The CDR3 bases are TGCGCCAGCAGCCCCCGGCAGGGAAGTTCACCCCTCCACTTT. Its translation is CASSPRQGSSPLHF.